This T cell receptor beta chain was profiled in a study of T cells after somatic rescue of genetic block. CDR3 length: 12 residues. Germline CDR1 reads GTSNPN; CDR2 reads SVGIG (reference sequence). Trimming cost V 8 bases and J 3 bases; bases outside gene matches: 4. Assay used: immunoSEQ multiplex PCR; TCRdb lists only in-frame clones, some missing. This table has fewer than 150,000 clones, around nine tenths appearing once. The chain joins TRBV30 to TRBJ2-1; 7 bases fit TRBD2. The sample taken for sequencing was peripheral blood mononuclear cells (PBMCs). The receptor was derived from a woman between 18 and 30 years old. CDR3 sequence: CARSGVYNEQFF. For the CDR3, the DNA is TGTGCCCGCAGCGGGGTCTACAATGAGCAGTTCTTC.